This entry lists 13 T cell receptor beta chains sequenced from one sample in a study of T cells after yellow fever vaccination. TCRdb reprocessed the 5' RACE reads via MiXCR and lists one record per CDR3 protein. Among roughly 250,000 distinct CDR3 sequences, roughly 13% were seen once, and the ten largest hold 0.45% to 0.65%. Source: CD4+ T cells sorted from PBMCs, taken 45 days after the yellow fever booster vaccination. The receptors come from a man between 25 and 39 years old who received the YFV17D yellow fever vaccine.

This clonotype was found a few times. The chain uses TRBV7-6 and TRBJ1-5; D is uncertain. V was cut by 1 base and J by 0 bases, with 4 bases left in between. CDR1 is SGHVS, CDR2 FNYEAQ, per germline. The CDR3 has 14 residues. CDR3 in amino acids: CASSLVFSNQPQHF. The DNA for the CDR3 is TGTGCCAGCAGCTTAGTTTTTAGCAATCAGCCCCAGCATTTT.

This clonotype was observed at least ten times. The chain uses TRBV11-2 and TRBJ2-6; no clear D gene. The CDR3 length is 13 residues. Trimming left V 6 bases short and J 1 base short, with 4 bases between. Looked up from germline, CDR1 is SGHAT and CDR2 is FQNNGV. CDR3: CASSFSGANVLTF. As DNA, the CDR3 is TGTGCCAGCAGTTTTTCTGGGGCCAACGTCCTGACTTTC.

The chain uses TRBV7-2 and TRBJ1-3; 7 bases fit TRBD1. Germline V lookup: CDR1 SGHTA, CDR2 FQGNSA. V shed 3 bases and J 3 bases; nucleotides not matched to a gene: 8. The CDR3 has 16 residues. The CDR3 sequence is CASSFWPGGGGNTIYF. The CDR3 nucleotides read TGTGCCAGCAGCTTCTGGCCAGGGGGAGGTGGAAACACCATATATTTT.

This chain connects TRBV7-6 to TRBJ2-3; a weak D match, TRBD2 (5 bases). Germline CDR1 and CDR2: SGHVS and FNYEAQ. The V and J ends lost 4 bases and 4 bases respectively, with 9 bases between them. CDR3 size: 13 residues. The CDR3 sequence is CASSSRRPDTQYF. CDR3 nucleotide sequence: TGTGCCAGCAGCTCTAGGAGGCCAGATACGCAGTATTTT.

The rearrangement joins TRBV14 to TRBJ1-1; D gene uncertain. Between the trimmed V and J ends, which lost 1 base and 4 bases, there was a span of 13 bases. This CDR3 contains 15 residues. From germline, CDR1 is SGHDN and CDR2 FVKESK. CDR3 protein: CASSQGAGVGTEAFF. The CDR3 nucleotides read TGTGCCAGCAGCCAAGGCGCGGGAGTGGGCACTGAAGCTTTCTTT.

This rearrangement joins TRBV29-1 to TRBJ2-5; TRBD2 agrees at 14 bases. Germline V gene sequence: CDR1 SQVTM, CDR2 ANQGSEA. The CDR3 sequence is 14 residues long. The ends lost 7 bases at V and 4 bases at J; junction bases unmatched: 5. The CDR3 is CSAGTSGSLETQYF. The CDR3 nucleotides read TGCAGCGCTGGGACTAGCGGGAGCTTAGAGACCCAGTACTTC.

This clonotype has more than one count but fewer than ten. This rearrangement joins TRBV14 to TRBJ2-1, with D perhaps TRBD2 (5 bases). Germline CDR1 reads SGHDN; CDR2 reads FVKESK. Trimming shortened V by 1 base and J by 1 base, and 8 bases separated the two germline ends. The length of the CDR3 is 15 residues. CDR3 sequence: CASSQVATSYNEQFF. CDR3 coding DNA: TGTGCCAGCAGCCAAGTAGCGACTTCCTACAATGAGCAGTTCTTC.

This clonotype was detected many times. This rearrangement joins TRBV6-1 to TRBJ2-3; TRBD2 is a possible D gene (5 bases). In germline, CDR1 is MNHNS, CDR2 SASEGT. Trimming removed 6 bases at V and 3 bases at J, with 10 bases between. CDR3 size: 13 residues. The DNA of the CDR3 is TGTGCCAGCAGCATAAGGAGGACAGATACGCAGTATTTT. It specifies CASSIRRTDTQYF.

The chain recombines TRBV5-1 with TRBJ2-7; 9 bases map to TRBD2. There are 16 residues in the CDR3. Losses at the gene ends were 4 bases for V and 3 bases for J; bases not matched to a gene: 11. The germline V gene encodes CDR1 SGHRS and CDR2 YFSETQ. The CDR3 spells CASSAGTSPPHYEQYF. In DNA form, the CDR3 reads TGCGCCAGCAGCGCCGGGACTAGCCCCCCTCACTACGAGCAGTACTTC. The full variable domain, in which reference TRBV5-1 and TRBJ2-7 provide the parts outside the CDR3, is KAGVTQTPRYLIKTRGQQVTLSCSPISGHRSVSWYQQTPGQGLQFLFEYFSETQRNKGNFPGRFSGRQFSNSRSEMNVSTLELGDSALYLCASSAGTSPPHYEQYFGPGTRLTVT.

This clonotype showed up just a few times. The rearrangement joins TRBV5-1 to TRBJ2-2; 7 nucleotides line up with TRBD2. Germline V gives CDR1 SGHRS, CDR2 YFSETQ. V shed 3 bases, J shed 1 base, and the junction held 3 bases outside the gene matches. The CDR3 length is 15 residues. CDR3 amino acids: CASSSSSGNTGELFF. CDR3 in DNA: TGCGCCAGCAGCTCCTCTAGCGGGAACACCGGGGAGCTGTTTTTT.

At least ten counts were recorded for this clonotype. The chain links TRBV19 to TRBJ2-2; TRBD1 is a possible D gene (7 bases). Trimming took off 6 bases at V and 7 bases at J, with 18 bases between the two ends. This CDR3 has 15 residues. In germline, CDR1 is LNHDA, CDR2 SQIVND (reference sequence). The CDR3 region has the DNA TGTGCCAGTAGACGACAGGGCGGGGACAGCGGGGAGCTGTTTTTT. Translating it yields CASRRQGGDSGELFF.

The gene calls are TRBV7-9 and TRBJ2-1; 8 bases line up with TRBD2. V dropped 8 bases and J dropped 7; count of bases not matched to a gene: 7. Germline V gives CDR1 SEHNR, CDR2 FQNEAQ (reference sequence). The CDR3 length is 13 residues. The CDR3 protein is CASGSGAGNEQFF. CDR3 sequence (DNA): TGTGCCAGCGGTAGCGGGGCTGGGAATGAGCAGTTCTTC.

The rearrangement joins TRBV20-1 to TRBJ2-2, with TRBD2 matching over 11 bases. Germline V gives CDR1 DFQATT, CDR2 SNEGSKA (reference sequence). V was clipped by 4 bases and J by 6 bases; unmatched bases: 7. The CDR3 has 15 amino acids. CDR3 nucleotides: TGCAGTGCTAAAAAGCTAGCGGGAGGACCCGGGGAGCTGTTTTTT. Its protein product is CSAKKLAGGPGELFF.